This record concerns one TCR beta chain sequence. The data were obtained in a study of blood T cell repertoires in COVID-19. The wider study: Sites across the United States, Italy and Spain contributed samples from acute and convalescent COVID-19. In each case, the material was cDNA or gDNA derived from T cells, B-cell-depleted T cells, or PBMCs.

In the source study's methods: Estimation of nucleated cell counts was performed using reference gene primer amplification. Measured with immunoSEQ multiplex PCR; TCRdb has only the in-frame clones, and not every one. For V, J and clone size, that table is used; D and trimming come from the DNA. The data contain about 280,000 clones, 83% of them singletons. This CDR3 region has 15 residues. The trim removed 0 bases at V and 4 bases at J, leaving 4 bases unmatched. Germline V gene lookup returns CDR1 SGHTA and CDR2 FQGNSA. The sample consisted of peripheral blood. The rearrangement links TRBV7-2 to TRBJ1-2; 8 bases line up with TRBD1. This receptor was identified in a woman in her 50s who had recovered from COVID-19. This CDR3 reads CASSLAIRGRYGYTF. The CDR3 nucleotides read TGTGCCAGCAGCTTAGCCATCAGGGGGCGCTATGGCTACACCTTC.